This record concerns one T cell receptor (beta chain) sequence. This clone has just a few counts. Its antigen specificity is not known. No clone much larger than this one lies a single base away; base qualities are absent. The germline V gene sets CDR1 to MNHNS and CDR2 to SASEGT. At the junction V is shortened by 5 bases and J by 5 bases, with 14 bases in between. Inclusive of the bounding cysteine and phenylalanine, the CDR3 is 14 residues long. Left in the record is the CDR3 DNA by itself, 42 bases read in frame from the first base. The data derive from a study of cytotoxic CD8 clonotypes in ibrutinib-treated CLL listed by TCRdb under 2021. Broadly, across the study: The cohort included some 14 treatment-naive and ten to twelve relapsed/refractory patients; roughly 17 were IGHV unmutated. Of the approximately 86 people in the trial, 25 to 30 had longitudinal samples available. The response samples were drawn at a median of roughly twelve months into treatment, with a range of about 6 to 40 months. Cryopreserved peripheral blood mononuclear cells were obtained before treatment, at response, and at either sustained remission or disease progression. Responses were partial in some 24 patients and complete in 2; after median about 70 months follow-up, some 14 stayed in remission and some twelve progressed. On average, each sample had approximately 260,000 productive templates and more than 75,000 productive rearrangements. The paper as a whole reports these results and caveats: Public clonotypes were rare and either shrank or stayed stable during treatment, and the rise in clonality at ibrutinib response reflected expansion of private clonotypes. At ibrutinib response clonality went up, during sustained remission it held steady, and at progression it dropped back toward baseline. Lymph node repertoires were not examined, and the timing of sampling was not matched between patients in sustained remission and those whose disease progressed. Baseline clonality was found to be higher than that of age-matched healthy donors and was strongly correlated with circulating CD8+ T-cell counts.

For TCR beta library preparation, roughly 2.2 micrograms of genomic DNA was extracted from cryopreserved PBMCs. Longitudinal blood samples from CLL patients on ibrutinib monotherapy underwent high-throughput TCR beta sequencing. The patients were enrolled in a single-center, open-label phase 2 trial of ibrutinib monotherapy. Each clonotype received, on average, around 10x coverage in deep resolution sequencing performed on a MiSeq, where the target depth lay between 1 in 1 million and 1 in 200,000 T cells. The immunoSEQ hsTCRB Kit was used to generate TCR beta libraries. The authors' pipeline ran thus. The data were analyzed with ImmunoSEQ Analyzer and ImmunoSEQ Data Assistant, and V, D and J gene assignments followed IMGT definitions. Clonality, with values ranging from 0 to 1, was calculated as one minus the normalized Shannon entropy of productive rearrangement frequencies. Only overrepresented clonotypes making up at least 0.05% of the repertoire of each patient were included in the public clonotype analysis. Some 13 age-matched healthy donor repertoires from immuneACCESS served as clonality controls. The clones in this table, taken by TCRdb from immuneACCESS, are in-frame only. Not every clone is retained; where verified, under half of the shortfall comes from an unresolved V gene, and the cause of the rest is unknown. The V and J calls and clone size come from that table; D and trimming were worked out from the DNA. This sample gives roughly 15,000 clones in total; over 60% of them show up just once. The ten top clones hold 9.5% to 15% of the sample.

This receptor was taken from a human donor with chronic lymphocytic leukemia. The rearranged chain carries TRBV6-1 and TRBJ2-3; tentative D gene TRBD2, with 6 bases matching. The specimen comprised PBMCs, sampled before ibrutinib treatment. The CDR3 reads CASSPRGEIDTQYF. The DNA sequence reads TGTGCCAGCAGTCCCCGCGGGGAAATAGATACGCAGTATTTT.